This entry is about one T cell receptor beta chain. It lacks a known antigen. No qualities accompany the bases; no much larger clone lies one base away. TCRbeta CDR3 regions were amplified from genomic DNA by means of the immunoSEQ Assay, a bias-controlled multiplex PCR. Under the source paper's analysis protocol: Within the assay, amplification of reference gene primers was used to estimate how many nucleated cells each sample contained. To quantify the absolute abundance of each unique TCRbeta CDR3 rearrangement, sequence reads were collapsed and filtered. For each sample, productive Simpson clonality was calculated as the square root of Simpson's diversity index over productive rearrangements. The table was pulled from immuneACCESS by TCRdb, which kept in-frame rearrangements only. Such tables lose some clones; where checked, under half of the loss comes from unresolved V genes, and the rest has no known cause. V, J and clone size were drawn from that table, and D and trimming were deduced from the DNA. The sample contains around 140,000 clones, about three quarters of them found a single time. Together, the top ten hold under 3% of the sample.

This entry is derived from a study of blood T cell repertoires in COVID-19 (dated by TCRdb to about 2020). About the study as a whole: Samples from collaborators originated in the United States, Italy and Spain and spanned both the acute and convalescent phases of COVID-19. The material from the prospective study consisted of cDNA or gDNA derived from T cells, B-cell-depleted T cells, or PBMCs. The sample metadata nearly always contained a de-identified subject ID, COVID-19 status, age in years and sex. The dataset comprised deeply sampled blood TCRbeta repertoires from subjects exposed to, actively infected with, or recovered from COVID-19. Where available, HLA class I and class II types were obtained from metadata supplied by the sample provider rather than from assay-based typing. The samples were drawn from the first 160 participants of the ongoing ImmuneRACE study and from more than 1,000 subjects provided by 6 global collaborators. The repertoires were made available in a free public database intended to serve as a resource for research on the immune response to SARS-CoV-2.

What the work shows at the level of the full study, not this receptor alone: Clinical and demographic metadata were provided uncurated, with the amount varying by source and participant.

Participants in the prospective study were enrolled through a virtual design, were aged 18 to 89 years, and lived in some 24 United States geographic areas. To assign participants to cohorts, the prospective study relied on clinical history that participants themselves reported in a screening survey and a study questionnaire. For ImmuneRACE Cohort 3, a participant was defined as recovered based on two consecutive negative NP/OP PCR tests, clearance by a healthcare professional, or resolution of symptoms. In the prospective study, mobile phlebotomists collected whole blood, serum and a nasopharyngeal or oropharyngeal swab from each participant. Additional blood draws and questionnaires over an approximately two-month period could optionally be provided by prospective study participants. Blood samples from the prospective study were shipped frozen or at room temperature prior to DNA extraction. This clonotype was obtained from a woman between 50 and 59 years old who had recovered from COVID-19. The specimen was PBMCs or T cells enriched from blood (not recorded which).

CDR3 sequence: CASTQGREAFF. The DNA sequence reads TGTGCCAGTACGCAGGGTCGTGAAGCTTTCTTT. In this chain, TRBV19 is recombined with TRBJ1-1; perhaps TRBD1 is the D gene, with 5 bases matching. The CDR3 numbers 11 residues from cysteine through phenylalanine. Only the CDR3 part of the read is kept: 33 bases, read in frame from the first base. The junction shows trimming of 7 bases on V and 7 bases on J, plus 10 bases between the germline ends. The germline V gene (reference sequence) specifies LNHDA as CDR1 and SQIVND as CDR2.